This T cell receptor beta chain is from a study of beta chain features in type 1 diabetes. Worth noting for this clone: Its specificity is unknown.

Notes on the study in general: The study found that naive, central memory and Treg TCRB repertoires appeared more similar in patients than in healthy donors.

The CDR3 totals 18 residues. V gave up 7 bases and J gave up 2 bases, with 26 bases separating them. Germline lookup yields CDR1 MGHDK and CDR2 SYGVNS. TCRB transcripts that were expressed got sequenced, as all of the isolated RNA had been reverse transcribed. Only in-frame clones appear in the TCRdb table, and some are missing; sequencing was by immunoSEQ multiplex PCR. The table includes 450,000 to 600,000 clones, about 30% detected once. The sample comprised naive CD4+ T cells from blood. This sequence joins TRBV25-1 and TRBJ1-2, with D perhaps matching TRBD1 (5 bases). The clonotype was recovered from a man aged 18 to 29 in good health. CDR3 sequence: CASIGSRQHNTSNYGYTF. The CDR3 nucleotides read TGTGCCAGCATAGGGTCGAGACAGCACAATACCTCGAACTATGGCTACACCTTC.